These 10 T cell receptor beta chains originate from one sample sequenced in a study of regulatory T cells in long-lasting Graves disease. Regarding time point: newly diagnosed GD, antithyroid drugs for less than 3 months. Scientists built the TCR library using RNA that was extracted from PBMCs. Sequencing libraries for TCR beta were prepared with iRepertoire HTBI primers and Arm-PCR of CDR3 regions. TCRdb processed the multiplex PCR reads anew with MiXCR; each CDR3 protein has one entry. The profile covers approximately 400,000 distinct CDR3 sequences, with under 15% appearing a single time and approximately 15% taken by the ten largest. This sample was also put to use in a study of T cells in Graves' hyperthyroidism and ophthalmopathy.

The sequences come from peripheral blood mononuclear cells (PBMCs), collected at new diagnosis, from a patient treated with antithyroid drugs. All receptors come from a woman in her 30s with Graves disease.

Many counts were recorded for this clonotype. The rearrangement uses TRBV6-2 or TRBV6-3 and TRBJ2-3; D unresolved. The germline gives CDR1 MNHEY, CDR2 SVGEGT. Trimming pared 3 bases from V and 8 bases from J, leaving 0 bases between. This CDR3 region has 9 residues. This CDR3 reads CASSYTQYF. CDR3 sequence (DNA): TGTGCCAGCAGTTATACGCAGTATTTT.

This clonotype was counted a few times. The chain couples TRBV25-1 to TRBJ2-5; perhaps TRBD2 as D (6 bases). Trimming left V 1 base short and J 3 bases short, with 12 bases between. The CDR3 runs to 15 residues. Germline loops: CDR1 MGHDK, CDR2 SYGVNS. CDR3 nucleotide sequence: TGTGCCAGCAGTGAATTAGATAGCGGAAAAGAGACCCAGTACTTC. As protein: CASSELDSGKETQYF.

This clonotype was recorded at least ten times. The gene calls are TRBV20-1 and TRBJ2-2; either TRBD1 or TRBD2 may supply D (5 bases each). V lost 5 bases, J lost 3 bases, and 16 bases lay in between. The germline gives CDR1 DFQATT, CDR2 SNEGSKA (reference sequence). The CDR3 contains 15 residues. For the CDR3, the DNA is TGCAGTGCTTTAGTCGAGGGGTATGACACCGGGGAGCTGTTTTTT. This translates into CSALVEGYDTGELFF.

This chain joins TRBV5-6 and TRBJ2-1; TRBD2 aligns across 11 bases. With 4 bases clipped from V and 9 bases from J, the junction kept 3 bases outside the gene matches. The CDR3 consists of 13 residues. In germline, CDR1 is SGHDT, CDR2 YYEEEE. The CDR3 DNA reads as TGTGCCAGCAGCCCGGGACTAGCGGCTGAGCAGTTCTTC. Translating gives CASSPGLAAEQFF.

This clonotype occurred many times. The gene calls are TRBV10-3 and TRBJ2-7; D is unclear. Per the germline V gene, CDR1 is ENHRY and CDR2 is SYGVKD. V was pared by 8 bases and J by 3 bases, with 8 bases between. The CDR3 spans 11 residues. CDR3 nucleotide sequence: TGTGCCATCCGCAGTGACTACGAGCAGTACTTC. Encoded protein: CAIRSDYEQYF.

This clonotype was seen ten or more times. V usage is TRBV28 and J usage is TRBJ2-1; the match to TRBD2 covers 9 bases. The CDR3 length is 19 residues. Germline V gene lookup returns CDR1 MDHEN and CDR2 SYDVKM. The ends lost 7 bases at V and 2 bases at J; junction bases unmatched: 18. CDR3 amino acids: CASTQSGWSSGTTYNEQFF. The CDR3 DNA follows: TGTGCCAGCACTCAAAGCGGATGGTCTAGCGGGACTACCTACAATGAGCAGTTCTTC. The variable domain in full, with the rest retrieved from reference TRBV28 and TRBJ2-1, is DVKVTQSSRYLVKRTGEKVFLECVQDMDHENMFWYRQDPGLGLRLIYFSYDVKMKEKGDIPEGYSVSREKKERFSLILESASTNQTSMYLCASTQSGWSSGTTYNEQFFGPGTRLTVL.

The V and J genes are TRBV20-1 and TRBJ2-2, with TRBD2 matching over 10 bases. The germline V gene has CDR1 DFQATT and CDR2 SNEGSKA (reference sequence). V gave up 2 bases and J gave up 6 bases; unmatched junction bases: 0. The CDR3 is 13 amino acids. In nucleotides, the CDR3 is TGCAGTGCTAGACTAGCGGGAGCCGGGGAGCTGTTTTTT. Protein product: CSARLAGAGELFF.

This clonotype was recorded a few times. V and J are TRBV5-1 and TRBJ2-7; no clear D gene. There are 14 residues in the CDR3. Per the germline V gene, CDR1 is SGHRS and CDR2 is YFSETQ. With 2 bases removed from V and 2 bases from J, the gap between germline ends came to 11 bases. CDR3 coding DNA: TGCGCCAGCAGCTTTGGCCCTGCTACCTACGAGCAGTACTTC. Amino acid sequence: CASSFGPATYEQYF.

This clonotype was observed a handful of times. This chain uses TRBV7-2 with TRBJ2-1; the match to TRBD2 covers 9 bases. V dropped 2 bases and J dropped 11; count of bases not matched to a gene: 10. This CDR3 comprises 15 residues. From germline, CDR1 is SGHTA and CDR2 FQGNSA. CDR3 in amino acids: CASSLFSGREGQQFF. The CDR3 DNA reads as TGTGCCAGCAGCTTATTCTCGGGGCGGGAGGGCCAGCAGTTCTTC.

The chain is built from TRBV6-5 and TRBJ1-2; D uncertain. V was trimmed by 0 bases and J by 7 bases, leaving 15 bases between them. There are 15 residues in the CDR3. The germline gives CDR1 MNHEY, CDR2 SVGAGI. This CDR3 reads CASSYSRSASSGYTF. CDR3 bases: TGTGCCAGCAGTTACTCGAGGTCGGCTTCAAGTGGCTACACCTTC.